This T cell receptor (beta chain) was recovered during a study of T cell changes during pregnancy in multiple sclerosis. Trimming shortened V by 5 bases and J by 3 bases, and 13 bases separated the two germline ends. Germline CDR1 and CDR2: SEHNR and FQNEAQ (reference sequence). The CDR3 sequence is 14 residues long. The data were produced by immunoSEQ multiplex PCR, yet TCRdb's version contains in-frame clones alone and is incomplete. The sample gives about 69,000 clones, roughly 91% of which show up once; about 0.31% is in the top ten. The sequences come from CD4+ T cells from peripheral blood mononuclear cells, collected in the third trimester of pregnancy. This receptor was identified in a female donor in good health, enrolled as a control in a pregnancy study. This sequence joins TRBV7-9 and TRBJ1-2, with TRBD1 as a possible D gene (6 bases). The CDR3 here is CASSPRTAHYGYTF. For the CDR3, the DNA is TGTGCCAGCAGCCCGCGGACAGCCCACTATGGCTACACCTTC.